Listed here are 22 T cell receptor beta chains from one sample, sequenced in a study of neurological immune-mediated disorders. TCRdb processed the 5' RACE reads anew with MiXCR; each CDR3 protein has one entry. The sample records approximately 77,000 distinct CDR3 sequences, 9.4% being singletons. The sample was PBMCs. These receptors all come from a man in his fifties in good health.

The table lists this clonotype with many counts. This chain connects TRBV5-1 to TRBJ2-1; 7 nucleotides agree with TRBD2. The V and J ends lost 1 base and 7 bases, in that order; junction bases with no gene match: 8. CDR3 length: 15 residues. CDR1 is SGHRS and CDR2 is YFSETQ in the germline V gene. The CDR3 loop reads CASSLIRGVRNEQFF. CDR3 nucleotides: TGCGCCAGCAGCTTGATCCGGGGGGTTCGGAATGAGCAGTTCTTC.

Many counts were recorded for this clonotype. This chain uses TRBV5-1 with TRBJ2-5; 8 bases match TRBD1. Germline CDR1 reads SGHRS; CDR2 reads YFSETQ. CDR3 size: 13 residues. The J segment lost 5 bases and the V segment lost 6 bases, leaving 6 bases of the junction unmatched. The CDR3 region is CASTRTGTETQYF. The CDR3 coding sequence is TGCGCCAGCACCCGGACAGGGACGGAGACCCAGTACTTC. Filled out from reference TRBV5-1 and TRBJ2-5, the complete variable domain reads KAGVTQTPRYLIKTRGQQVTLSCSPISGHRSVSWYQQTPGQGLQFLFEYFSETQRNKGNFPGRFSGRQFSNSRSEMNVSTLELGDSALYLCASTRTGTETQYFGPGTRLLVL.

On this clonotype: This may be a read error: a much more frequent sequence differs by one nucleotide. The rearrangement uses TRBV5-1 and TRBJ2-6; D uncertain. Trimming stripped 6 bases from V and 2 bases from J, with 12 bases between. The CDR3 is made up of 15 amino acids. The germline gives CDR1 SGHRS, CDR2 YFSETQ. The CDR3 here is CASKLGDAGANVLTF. CDR3 DNA: TGCGCCAGCAAGCTTGGTGATGCTGGGGCCAACGTCCTGACTTTC.

This clonotype was counted many times. The rearrangement links TRBV5-1 to TRBJ2-3; D possibly corresponds to TRBD2 (6 bases). The CDR3 is made up of 14 amino acids. Trimming took off 4 bases at V and 4 bases at J, with 13 bases between the two ends. Germline values: CDR1 SGHRS, CDR2 YFSETQ. The CDR3 coding sequence is TGCGCCAGCAGCCGGGGAGGTCCGGCAGATACGCAGTATTTT. It is translated as CASSRGGPADTQYF.

As concerns this clonotype: Given the absence of the conserved phenylalanine or tryptophan at the CDR3 end, a read error is likely. The rearrangement uses TRBV7-3 and TRBJ2-7, with D possibly matching TRBD1 (6 bases). The CDR3 has 14 amino acids. Trimming took 11 bases from V and 3 from J, leaving 20 bases between them. The germline V gene has CDR1 SGHTA and CDR2 FQGTGA. The CDR3 loop reads CAGAITGTHYEQYL. The DNA of the CDR3 is TGTGCCGGCGCCATTACCGGGACACACTACGAGCAGTACTTA.

Ten or more counts support this clonotype. This chain connects TRBV6-4 to TRBJ2-2, with D hard to call. CDR1 and CDR2 from the germline V gene are MRHNA and SNTAGT. Trimming removed 2 bases from V and 6 bases from J, with 1 base in between. The CDR3 consists of 11 residues. As DNA, the CDR3 is TGTGCCAGCAGTGACCCCGGGGAGCTGTTTTTT. It specifies CASSDPGELFF.

This clonotype was picked up many times. The rearrangement links TRBV15 to TRBJ2-7, with 11 positions matching TRBD2. The CDR3 is 16 residues long. V lost 4 bases to trimming and J lost 2 bases; unmatched junction nucleotides: 7. Per the germline V gene, CDR1 is LNHNV and CDR2 is YYDKDF (reference sequence). The CDR3 here is CATSTGRLAGTYEQYF. Written as DNA, the CDR3 is TGTGCCACCAGCACCGGGCGACTAGCGGGAACCTACGAGCAGTACTTC. Variable domain in full (rest from reference TRBV15 and TRBJ2-7): DAMVIQNPRYQVTQFGKPVTLSCSQTLNHNVMYWYQQKSSQAPKLLFHYYDKDFNNEADTPDNFQSRRPNTSFCFLDIRSPGLGDTAMYLCATSTGRLAGTYEQYFGPGTRLTVT.

This clonotype was seen at least ten times. The V gene is TRBV6-2 or TRBV6-3, the J gene TRBJ2-7; 8 bases line up with TRBD2. V trimming: 7 bases; J trimming: 2 bases; junction bases outside the gene matches: 7. The CDR3 is 14 residues long. Germline V gene data show CDR1 as MNHEY and CDR2 as SVGEGT. The CDR3 sequence is CASKDSGDAYEQYF. In DNA form, the CDR3 reads TGTGCCAGCAAGGATAGCGGGGACGCCTACGAGCAGTACTTC.

At least ten counts were recorded for this clonotype. This chain joins TRBV5-1 and TRBJ2-1; the D gene is possibly TRBD2 (6 bases). There are 16 residues in the CDR3. Trimming removed 1 base from V and 2 bases from J, with 13 bases in between. In germline, CDR1 is SGHRS, CDR2 YFSETQ. The CDR3 nucleotides read TGCGCCAGCAGCTTGTTACCGGCGGGAACCTACAATGAGCAGTTCTTC. Its translation is CASSLLPAGTYNEQFF. Based on the CDR3 plus reference TRBV5-1 and TRBJ2-1, the full variable domain is KAGVTQTPRYLIKTRGQQVTLSCSPISGHRSVSWYQQTPGQGLQFLFEYFSETQRNKGNFPGRFSGRQFSNSRSEMNVSTLELGDSALYLCASSLLPAGTYNEQFFGPGTRLTVL.

The sample holds many counts of this clonotype. The genes are TRBV28 and TRBJ2-1; 16 positions match TRBD2. This CDR3 has 17 amino acids. Germline V gives CDR1 MDHEN, CDR2 SYDVKM. Germline trimming cut 5 bases from V and 2 bases from J; bases unmatched to any gene: 3. DNA of the CDR3: TGTGCCAGCAGTCCCGGGACTAGCGGGAGGGCCTACAATGAGCAGTTCTTC. Protein product: CASSPGTSGRAYNEQFF.

About this clonotype: Mismatch with germline at one junction end may stem from a read error. The gene calls are TRBV6-7 and TRBJ2-5; 8 nucleotides agree with TRBD1. TRBV6-7 is an ORF, with its function uncertain. The CDR3 consists of 16 residues. The DNA of the CDR3 is TGTGCCAGCGGCTACAAGATGGACAGGGTAGGCGAGACCCTGTACTTC. This gives the protein CASGYKMDRVGETLYF.

This clonotype was seen many times. The CDR3 spells CASSSPGARADTQYF. The CDR3 DNA sequence: TGTGCCAGCAGTTCCCCGGGGGCGAGGGCAGATACGCAGTATTTT. J is TRBJ2-3 and V is TRBV12-3 or TRBV12-4; the D call may be TRBD1 or TRBD2 (6 bases each). The CDR3 length is 15 residues. The V end was cut by 4 bases, the J end by 4 bases, with 15 bases between.

This clonotype was seen repeatedly, ten times or more. The chain joins TRBV5-1 to TRBJ2-2, with TRBD1 matching 10 bases. The CDR3 is made up of 18 amino acids. Germline V lookup: CDR1 SGHRS, CDR2 YFSETQ. V dropped 4 bases and J dropped 5; count of bases not matched to a gene: 14. The CDR3 protein is CASSIRQGADLWTGELFF. CDR3 sequence (DNA): TGCGCCAGCAGCATACGACAGGGGGCGGATCTATGGACCGGGGAGCTGTTTTTT.

This clonotype was picked up many times. The chain recombines TRBV5-1 with TRBJ2-1; 9 nucleotides agree with TRBD1. Germline CDR1 reads SGHRS; CDR2 reads YFSETQ. V was clipped by 4 bases and J by 7 bases; unmatched bases: 12. The CDR3 is 16 residues long. The CDR3, as DNA: TGCGCCAGCAGCAACCAGGGACAGGGTGTTAAAAATGAGCAGTTCTTC. Translated, it gives CASSNQGQGVKNEQFF.

The table lists this clonotype with many counts. V gene TRBV7-3 combines with J gene TRBJ2-3; possibly TRBD1 or TRBD2 for D (5 bases each). V lost 8 bases and J 2 bases, leaving 11 bases between the germline ends. Looked up from germline, CDR1 is SGHTA and CDR2 is FQGTGA. This CDR3 is built from 13 residues. The CDR3 reads CASSLGDTDTQYF. The CDR3 region has the DNA TGTGCCAGCTCCCTGGGGGACACAGATACGCAGTATTTT.

This clonotype has at least ten counts. The chain uses TRBV20-1 and TRBJ1-5, with TRBD1 as a possible D gene (5 bases). The CDR3 contains 14 residues. V was clipped by 2 bases and J by 7 bases, with 15 bases between them. Germline V lookup: CDR1 DFQATT, CDR2 SNEGSKA (reference sequence). DNA of the CDR3: TGCAGTGCTAGAATAATTACGGGGCGGCAGCCCCAGCATTTT. Residues: CSARIITGRQPQHF.

This clonotype was counted ten times or more. The V and J genes are TRBV27 and TRBJ2-1; possibly TRBD1 or TRBD2 for D (5 bases each). Looked up from germline, CDR1 is MNHEY and CDR2 is SMNVEV (reference sequence). The CDR3 spans 11 residues. V gave up 7 bases and J gave up 7 bases, with 8 bases separating them. CDR3 DNA: TGTGCCAGCATTGGGGGTAATGAGCAGTTCTTC. The encoded protein is CASIGGNEQFF.

The table lists this clonotype with many counts. The rearrangement joins TRBV29-1 to TRBJ1-2; 7 nucleotides align to TRBD1. Germline lookup yields CDR1 SQVTM and CDR2 ANQGSEA. The CDR3 runs 14 residues. With 7 bases clipped from V and 2 bases from J, the junction kept 10 bases outside the gene matches. CDR3 in amino acids: CSAEGGGYNYGYTF. The CDR3 DNA reads TGCAGCGCCGAGGGAGGGGGCTACAACTATGGCTACACCTTC.

This clonotype occurred many times. This rearrangement joins TRBV5-1 to TRBJ2-2; D possibly uses TRBD1 or TRBD2 (5 bases each). This CDR3 contains 16 residues. V lost 2 bases and J 7 bases, leaving 18 bases between the germline ends. Germline lookup yields CDR1 SGHRS and CDR2 YFSETQ. The CDR3 spells CASSLPGQGRVGELFF. The DNA for the CDR3 is TGCGCCAGCAGCTTACCCGGGCAGGGACGCGTCGGGGAGCTGTTTTTT.

Of note for this clonotype: Just one base apart from a much larger clone, this may be a read error. The chain recombines TRBV5-5 with TRBJ2-1; D is perhaps TRBD1 or TRBD2 (5 bases each). The CDR3 totals 13 residues. Trimming shortened V by 2 bases and J by 12 bases, and 15 bases separated the two germline ends. Germline CDR1 reads SGHKS; CDR2 reads YYEKEE (reference sequence). DNA for the CDR3: TGTGCCAGCAGCTTTGAGGGACGGGAACGGCAGTTCTTC. Translation: CASSFEGRERQFF.

This clonotype was counted at least ten times. This chain connects TRBV20-1 to TRBJ1-2; TRBD1 aligns across 7 bases. Trimming at V came to 8 bases and at J to 5 bases, leaving 11 bases not matched to a gene. The CDR3 contains 13 residues. Germline CDR1 and CDR2: DFQATT and SNEGSKA (reference sequence). CDR3 residues: CSPQGERVYGYTF. The CDR3 coding sequence is TGCAGTCCTCAGGGGGAGAGGGTTTATGGCTACACCTTC.

This clonotype was counted ten times or more. This sequence joins TRBV5-1 and TRBJ2-1; 9 nucleotides match TRBD2. Germline values: CDR1 SGHRS, CDR2 YFSETQ. J was trimmed by 5 bases and V by 4 bases; bases with no gene match: 10. The CDR3 contains 16 residues. This chain's CDR3 is CASSPPLSGGNNEQFF. For the CDR3, the DNA is TGCGCCAGCAGCCCCCCATTAAGCGGGGGGAACAATGAGCAGTTCTTC.